This T cell receptor (beta chain) was obtained from a study of cytotoxic CD8 clonotypes in ibrutinib-treated CLL. Study-wide points: T-cell clonality at baseline went above that of age-matched healthy donors and rose and fell with circulating CD8+ T-cell counts. Shared public clonotypes were rare, and on treatment they either got smaller or stayed the same.

This CDR3 is built from 11 residues. Germline values: CDR1 MDHEN, CDR2 SYDVKM. Concerning this clone itself: Its antigen is unknown. The junction does not match germline at one end; this may be a read error.

Profiling relied on immunoSEQ multiplex PCR, and the TCRdb table lists in-frame clones only, not all of them. This sample has about 60,000 clones; approximately 52% occur once, and the top ten carry approximately 20%. The sequencing used PBMCs, collected after 24 months of ibrutinib treatment. The chain joins TRBV28 to TRBJ1-6; D is uncertain. This TCR was recovered from a human donor with chronic lymphocytic leukemia. The CDR3 DNA is TGTGCCAGCAGTTTTAATCCACCCCTCCACTTT. Encoded protein: CASSFNPPLHF. The complete variable domain, with remaining parts taken from reference TRBV28 and TRBJ1-6, reads DVKVTQSSRYLVKRTGEKVFLECVQDMDHENMFWYRQDPGLGLRLIYFSYDVKMKEKGDIPEGYSVSREKKERFSLILESASTNQTSMYLCASSFNPPLHFGNGTRLTVT.